Presented here are 16 T cell receptor beta chains from one specimen sequenced in a study of T-cell reconstitution after alpha-beta-depleted transplantation in children (dated by TCRdb to about 2016). Receptors were amplified or captured by PCR. The data were produced on an Illumina HiSeq 2500. To normalize quantification of the TCRbeta repertoire, the TCR libraries were built with molecular barcoding that relied on unique molecular identifiers. TCRdb itself trimmed the public reads at Q25 with fastp, ran MiXCR and retained productive beta chains. Each CDR3 protein gets just one entry, which takes the most common genes and DNA from the rows behind it. This sample gives some 550,000 distinct CDR3 sequences in total; around 17% of them show up just once. The top ten clones comprise over 3% of the sample. The specimen was PBMCs from the stem cell graft donor, collected from the stem cell graft. The receptors come from a human donor who donated a stem cell graft to a child with acute lymphoblastic leukemia.

This clonotype was observed a handful of times. The rearrangement links TRBV27 to TRBJ1-6, with D unclear. With 6 bases removed from V and 8 bases from J, the gap between germline ends came to 11 bases. This CDR3 has 13 amino acids. Germline V gene lookup returns CDR1 MNHEY and CDR2 SMNVEV (reference sequence). CDR3 nucleotide sequence: TGTGCCAGCAGCCTAGGGAATCATTCACCCCTCCACTTT. This translates into CASSLGNHSPLHF.

The chain combines TRBV7-9 with TRBJ2-1, with D possibly matching TRBD2 (6 bases). This CDR3 region has 14 residues. The germline V and J ends were trimmed by 4 bases and 5 bases, with 12 bases remaining between them. The V gene's germline CDR1 is SEHNR and CDR2 FQNEAQ (reference sequence). CDR3 nucleotide sequence: TGTGCCAGCAGCTCCCGGGACTTAAACAATGAGCAGTTCTTC. Protein product: CASSSRDLNNEQFF.

Many counts were recorded for this clonotype. The gene calls are TRBV12-3 or TRBV12-4 and TRBJ2-2; no definite D call. Trimming shortened V by 4 bases and J by 7 bases, and 4 bases separated the two germline ends. The CDR3 sequence is 11 residues long. The chain's CDR3 is CASSSGGELFF. CDR3 coding DNA: TGTGCCAGCAGTTCCGGCGGGGAGCTGTTTTTT.

The CDR3, as DNA: TGTGCCAGCAGTTTTGGGGAGAGGGACGGTCAGCCCCAGCATTTT. This gives the protein CASSFGERDGQPQHF. The chain links TRBV12-3 or TRBV12-4 to TRBJ1-5, with a tentative D call TRBD1 (5 bases). V lost 3 bases to trimming and J lost 6 bases, with 15 bases between them. The CDR3 contains 15 residues.

The chain has TRBV29-1 and TRBJ2-7, with D uncertain. Trimming left V 4 bases short and J 0 bases short, with 7 bases between. This CDR3 is 12 amino acids long. Germline values: CDR1 SQVTM, CDR2 ANQGSEA. The CDR3, as DNA: TGCAGCGTTGTGGGGAACTCCTACGAGCAGTACTTC. It translates to CSVVGNSYEQYF.

The V gene is TRBV5-1, the J gene TRBJ1-4; no definite D call. This CDR3 region has 13 residues. The V and J ends lost 4 bases and 8 bases respectively, with 12 bases between them. CDR1 is SGHRS and CDR2 is YFSETQ in the germline V gene. The CDR3 DNA sequence: TGCGCCAGCAGCCCGGCGGGTCAGGAAAAACTGTTTTTT. Protein sequence: CASSPAGQEKLFF.

This clonotype has only a few counts. The chain uses TRBV20-1 and TRBJ2-1, with 10 nucleotides matching TRBD1. This CDR3 region has 14 residues. Germline CDR1 reads DFQATT; CDR2 reads SNEGSKA (reference sequence). V lost 5 bases, J lost 9 bases, and 10 bases stayed unmatched. CDR3 residues: CSAYRTGGPGEQFF. DNA for the CDR3: TGCAGTGCTTACAGGACAGGGGGGCCGGGTGAGCAGTTCTTC.

The sample holds a few counts of this clonotype. V usage is TRBV10-2 and J usage is TRBJ2-3; D remains unclear. Germline V gene lookup returns CDR1 WSHSY and CDR2 SAAADI. This CDR3 is built from 13 residues. Trimming removed 4 bases from V and 5 bases from J, with 10 bases in between. CDR3 residues: CASSGRSVDTQYF. CDR3 in DNA: TGCGCCAGCAGTGGGAGAAGCGTAGATACGCAGTATTTT.

Only a few counts were recorded for this clonotype. The V gene is TRBV29-1, the J gene TRBJ1-1; TRBD1 is a possible D gene (6 bases). V was clipped by 6 bases and J by 6 bases, with 17 bases between them. The CDR3 covers 13 residues. CDR1 is SQVTM, CDR2 ANQGSEA, per germline. The chain's CDR3 is CSVLGGGVAEAFF. DNA for the CDR3: TGCAGCGTCCTTGGGGGGGGCGTTGCTGAAGCTTTCTTT. Based on the CDR3 plus reference TRBV29-1 and TRBJ1-1, the full variable domain is SAVISQKPSRDICQRGTSLTIQCQVDSQVTMMFWYRQQPGQSLTLIATANQGSEATYESGFVIDKFPISRPNLTFSTLTVSNMSPEDSSIYLCSVLGGGVAEAFFGQGTRLTVV.

The gene calls are TRBV5-1 and TRBJ1-6; D is uncertain. Between the trimmed V and J ends, which lost 7 bases and 10 bases, there was a span of 21 bases. This CDR3 is 15 amino acids long. Germline CDR1 SGHRS, CDR2 YFSETQ. The CDR3: CASHPPIGKGSPLHF. CDR3 in DNA: TGCGCCAGCCATCCACCTATAGGGAAAGGCTCACCCCTCCACTTT.

The genes are TRBV29-1 and TRBJ2-7; D is unresolved. This CDR3 comprises 12 residues. Trimming stripped 2 bases from V and 3 bases from J, with 8 bases between. Germline CDR1 SQVTM, CDR2 ANQGSEA. DNA for the CDR3: TGCAGCGTTGAAACGCAGAACTACGAGCAGTACTTC. Protein: CSVETQNYEQYF.

The V and J genes are TRBV12-3 or TRBV12-4 and TRBJ2-1, with 10 nucleotides matching TRBD2. V was pared by 3 bases and J by 7 bases, with 6 bases of the junction left unmatched. The CDR3 is 15 amino acids. The CDR3 DNA follows: TGTGCCAGCAGTTTCCTAGCGGGAGCATGGAATGAGCAGTTCTTC. This gives the protein CASSFLAGAWNEQFF.

The chain carries TRBV5-1 and TRBJ1-3; D gene unclear. This CDR3 spans 15 amino acids. CDR1 SGHRS and CDR2 YFSETQ come from the germline V gene. The V gene lost 1 base and the J gene lost 2 bases, with 10 bases spanning the gap. CDR3 sequence: CASSLWGPPGNTIYF. In DNA form, the CDR3 reads TGCGCCAGCAGCTTGTGGGGTCCCCCTGGAAACACCATATATTTT.

Only a few counts were recorded for this clonotype. This chain connects TRBV2 to TRBJ1-1, with a tentative D call TRBD1 (5 bases). The germline V and J ends were trimmed by 2 bases and 4 bases, with 11 bases remaining between them. Germline values: CDR1 SNHLY, CDR2 FYNNEI. This CDR3 is 14 amino acids long. The CDR3 here is CASSEFIRGTEAFF. The DNA of the CDR3 is TGTGCCAGCAGTGAATTTATTAGGGGCACTGAAGCTTTCTTT.

This clonotype was detected a few times. The chain recombines TRBV20-1 with TRBJ2-3, with D perhaps matching TRBD1 or TRBD2 (7 bases each). The germline CDR1 and CDR2 sequences are DFQATT and SNEGSKA (reference sequence). V was cut by 6 bases and J by 11 bases, with 24 bases left in between. The CDR3 covers 14 residues. CDR3 sequence (DNA): TGCAGTGCATCACGGGGGGACAGCGGTCTCGGGCAGTATTTT. Protein product: CSASRGDSGLGQYF.

This clonotype was picked up a small number of times. The rearrangement uses TRBV6-2 or TRBV6-3 and TRBJ2-7; 8 nucleotides line up with TRBD1. The CDR3 length is 15 residues. Per germline, CDR1 MNHEY and CDR2 SVGEGT. J was trimmed by 3 bases and V by 10 bases; bases with no gene match: 14. The CDR3 loop reads CATKMDRVGDYEQYF. In nucleotides, the CDR3 is TGTGCCACCAAGATGGACAGGGTTGGGGACTACGAGCAGTACTTC.